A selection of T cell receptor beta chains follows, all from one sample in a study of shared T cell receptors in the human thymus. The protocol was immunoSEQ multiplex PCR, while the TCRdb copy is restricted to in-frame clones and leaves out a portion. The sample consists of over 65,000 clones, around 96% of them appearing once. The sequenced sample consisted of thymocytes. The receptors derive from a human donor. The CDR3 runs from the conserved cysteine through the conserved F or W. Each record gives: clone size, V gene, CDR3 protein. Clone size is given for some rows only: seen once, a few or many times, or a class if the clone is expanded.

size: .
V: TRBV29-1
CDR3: CSVEEEAGQPQHF

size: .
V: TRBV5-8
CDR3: CASSPFLTGNLRDTQYF

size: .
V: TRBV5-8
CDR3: CASSLHGTPTYNEQFF

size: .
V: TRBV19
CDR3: CASSPGGRFSGNTIYF

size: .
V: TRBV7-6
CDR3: CASSPRGDRGRKKGGNTIYF

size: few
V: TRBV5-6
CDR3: CASSLRGAKQETQYF

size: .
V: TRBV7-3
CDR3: CASSLGPPVATNEKLFF

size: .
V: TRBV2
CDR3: CASITDRPPLHF

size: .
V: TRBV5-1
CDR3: CAVGQQGADGELFF

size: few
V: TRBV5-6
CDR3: CASTKGATNEKLFF

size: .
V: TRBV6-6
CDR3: CASATWDRYYGYTF

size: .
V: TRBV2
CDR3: CASTEPKCVDRVNYEQYF

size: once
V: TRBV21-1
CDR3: CASTLGGLAGGELFF

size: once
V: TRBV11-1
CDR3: CASSFSQGQGARTEAFF

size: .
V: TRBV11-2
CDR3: CASSQGRAANYGYTF

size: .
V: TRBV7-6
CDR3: CASSHTTTGHNYEQYF

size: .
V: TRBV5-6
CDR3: CASSKTSGGPSSYNEQFF

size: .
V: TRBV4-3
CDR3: CASSHDPSPGTDEQYF

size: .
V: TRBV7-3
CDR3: CASSFEGPKNTEAFF

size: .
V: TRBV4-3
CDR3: CASSQLSREGAYGYTF

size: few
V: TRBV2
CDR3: CASSASEGLSNGYTF

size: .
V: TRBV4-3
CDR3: CASSQVQPFPTYSTDTQYF

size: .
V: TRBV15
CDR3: CATSRETQGLNTEAFF